This T cell receptor beta chain was sequenced during a study of control samples from healthy donors and cancer patients. Generated by immunoSEQ multiplex PCR, the TCRdb table keeps only in-frame clones and is missing some. Of 60,000 to 75,000 clones in the sample, approximately 80% were seen once. The ends were cut back, 5 bases at V and 0 bases at J, with 16 bases in the middle. The CDR3 extends over 16 amino acids. The germline V gene has CDR1 SGHTA and CDR2 FQGNSA. The gene calls are TRBV7-2 and TRBJ1-1; D may be TRBD1 (6 bases). This receptor was obtained from a man in his fifties in good health. Sequencing used blood. The CDR3 reads CASSTQGTGLNTEAFF. CDR3 nucleotide sequence: TGTGCCAGCAGCACTCAGGGAACAGGGTTGAACACTGAAGCTTTCTTT.